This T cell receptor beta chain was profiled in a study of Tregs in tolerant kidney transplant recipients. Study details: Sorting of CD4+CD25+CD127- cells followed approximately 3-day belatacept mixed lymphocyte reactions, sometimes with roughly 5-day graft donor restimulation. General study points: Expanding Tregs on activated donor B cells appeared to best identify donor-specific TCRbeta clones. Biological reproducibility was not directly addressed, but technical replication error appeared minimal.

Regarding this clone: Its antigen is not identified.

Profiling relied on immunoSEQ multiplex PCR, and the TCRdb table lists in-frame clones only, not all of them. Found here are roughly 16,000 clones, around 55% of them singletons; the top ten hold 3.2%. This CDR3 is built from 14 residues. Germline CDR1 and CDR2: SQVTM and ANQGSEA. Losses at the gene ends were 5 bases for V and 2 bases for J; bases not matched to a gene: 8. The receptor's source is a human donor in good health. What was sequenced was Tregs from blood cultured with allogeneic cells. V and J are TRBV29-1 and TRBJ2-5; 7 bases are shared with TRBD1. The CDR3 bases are TGCAGCGTTCGTGCAAGGGGGCGTCAAGAGACCCAGTACTTC. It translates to CSVRARGRQETQYF.